This TCR beta chain was identified during a study of shared clonotypes between healthy human individuals. Study-wide results and limits: Non-shared clonotypes were found to have lower generation probabilities than the clonotypes that were shared by all four of the sorted-subset donors.

Regarding this clone: Its antigen is currently unknown.

This CDR3 spans 12 amino acids. In germline, CDR1 is SGHTA, CDR2 FQGNSA. V lost 1 base to trimming and J lost 8 bases, with 5 bases between them. Splitting of each subset's genomic DNA was done evenly across several immunoSEQ plates. Some 30,000 T cell genomes, or roughly 200 ng DNA, went into the sorted-subset replicate PCRs. Libraries were prepared by immunoSEQ multiplex PCR; TCRdb keeps only in-frame clonotypes and omits some of them. The sample holds around 1.5 million clones, 95% to 99% seen once. The chain carries TRBV7-2 and TRBJ1-4, with unresolved D. The sequencing sample was made of naive CD4+ T cells sorted from blood. Stated subset: CD45RA+ positively selected. The TCR was taken from a man aged 25-40 years in good health. CDR3 nucleotides: TGTGCCAGCAGCTTAGTTAGCGAAAAACTGTTTTTT. It is translated as CASSLVSEKLFF.